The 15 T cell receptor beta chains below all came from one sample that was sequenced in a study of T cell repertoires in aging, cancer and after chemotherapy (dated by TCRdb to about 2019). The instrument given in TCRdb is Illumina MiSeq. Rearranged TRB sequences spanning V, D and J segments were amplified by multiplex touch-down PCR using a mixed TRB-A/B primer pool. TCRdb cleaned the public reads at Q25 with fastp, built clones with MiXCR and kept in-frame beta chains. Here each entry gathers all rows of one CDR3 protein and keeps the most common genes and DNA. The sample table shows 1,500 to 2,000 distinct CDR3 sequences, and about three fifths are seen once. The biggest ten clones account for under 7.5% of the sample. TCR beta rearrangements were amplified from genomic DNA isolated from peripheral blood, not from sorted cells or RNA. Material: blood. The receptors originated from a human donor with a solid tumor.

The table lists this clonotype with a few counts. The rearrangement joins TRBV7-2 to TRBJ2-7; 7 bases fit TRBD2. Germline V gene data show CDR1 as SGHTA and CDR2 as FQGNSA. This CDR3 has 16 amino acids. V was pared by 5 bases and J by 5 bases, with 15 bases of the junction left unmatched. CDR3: CASSAGFGGRVNEQYF. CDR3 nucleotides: TGTGCCAGCAGCGCCGGGTTCGGCGGGAGAGTCAACGAGCAGTACTTC.

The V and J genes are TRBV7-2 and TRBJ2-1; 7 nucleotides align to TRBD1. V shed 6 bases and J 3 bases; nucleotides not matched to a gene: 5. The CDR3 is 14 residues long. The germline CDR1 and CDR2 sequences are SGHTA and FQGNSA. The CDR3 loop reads CASRVRTGYNEQFF. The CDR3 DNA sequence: TGTGCCAGCAGAGTTCGGACAGGCTACAATGAGCAGTTCTTC.

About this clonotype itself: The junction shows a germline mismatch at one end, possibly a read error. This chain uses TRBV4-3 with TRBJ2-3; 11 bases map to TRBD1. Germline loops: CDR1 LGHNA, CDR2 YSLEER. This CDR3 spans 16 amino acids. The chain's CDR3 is CASSQDLGQGADTQYF. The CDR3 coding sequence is TGTGCCAGCAGCCAAGATCTGGGACAGGGGGCAGATACGCAGTATTTT.

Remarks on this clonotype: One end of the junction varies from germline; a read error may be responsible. The CDR3 spells CASSDPGLAGPVF. The DNA for the CDR3 is TGCGCCAGCAGCGACCCCGGACTAGCCGGACCGGTCTTC. The chain has TRBV5-1 and TRBJ2-1; 8 positions agree with TRBD2. CDR1 and CDR2 from the germline V gene are SGHRS and YFSETQ. The CDR3 contains 13 residues.

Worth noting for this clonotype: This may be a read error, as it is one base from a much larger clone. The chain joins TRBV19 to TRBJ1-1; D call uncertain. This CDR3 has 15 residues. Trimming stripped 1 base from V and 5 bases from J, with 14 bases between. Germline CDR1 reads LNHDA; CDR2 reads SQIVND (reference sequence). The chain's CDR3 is CASSIGSRRRTEAFF. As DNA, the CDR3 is TGTGCCAGTAGTATAGGTAGTCGGCGGCGGACTGAAGCTTTCTTT.

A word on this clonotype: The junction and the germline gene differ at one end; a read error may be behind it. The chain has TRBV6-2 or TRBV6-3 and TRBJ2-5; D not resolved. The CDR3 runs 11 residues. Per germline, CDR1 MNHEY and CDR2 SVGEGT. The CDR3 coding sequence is TGTGCCAGCAGTAACCAGGAGACCCAGTACTTC. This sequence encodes CASSNQETQYF.

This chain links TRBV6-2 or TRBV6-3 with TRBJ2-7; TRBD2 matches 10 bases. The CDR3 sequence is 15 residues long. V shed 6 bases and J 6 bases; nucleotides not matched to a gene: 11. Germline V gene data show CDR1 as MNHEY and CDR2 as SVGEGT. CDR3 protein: CASSQSSGSFREQYF. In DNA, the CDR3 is TGTGCCAGCAGCCAATCTAGCGGGAGTTTCCGCGAGCAGTACTTC.

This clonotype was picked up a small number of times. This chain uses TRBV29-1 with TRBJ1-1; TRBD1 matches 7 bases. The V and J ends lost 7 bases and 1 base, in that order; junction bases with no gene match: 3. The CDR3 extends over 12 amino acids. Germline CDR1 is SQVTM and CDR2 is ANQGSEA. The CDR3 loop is CSAGTANTEAFF. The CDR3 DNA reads TGCAGCGCAGGGACAGCGAACACTGAAGCTTTCTTT.

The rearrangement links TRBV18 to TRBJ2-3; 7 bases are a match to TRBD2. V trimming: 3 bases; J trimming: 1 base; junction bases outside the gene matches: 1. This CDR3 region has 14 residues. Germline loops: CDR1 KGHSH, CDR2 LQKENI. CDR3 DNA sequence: TGTGCCAGCTCACCGCGGGAGCGCACAGATACGCAGTATTTT. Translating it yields CASSPRERTDTQYF. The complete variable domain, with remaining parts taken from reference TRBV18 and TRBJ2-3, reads NAGVMQNPRHLVRRRGQEARLRCSPMKGHSHVYWYRQLPEEGLKFMVYLQKENIIDESGMPKERFSAEFPKEGPSILRIQQVVRGDSAAYFCASSPRERTDTQYFGPGTRLTVL.

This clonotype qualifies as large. CDR3 protein: CASSDSGGSGANVLTF. CDR3 sequence (DNA): TGTGCCAGCAGTGACTCGGGGGGCTCTGGGGCCAACGTCCTGACTTTC. The chain employs TRBV6-4 and TRBJ2-6; weak D call: TRBD2 (6 bases). The germline gives CDR1 MRHNA, CDR2 SNTAGT. The V end was cut by 0 bases, the J end by 0 bases, with 6 bases between. The CDR3 consists of 16 residues.

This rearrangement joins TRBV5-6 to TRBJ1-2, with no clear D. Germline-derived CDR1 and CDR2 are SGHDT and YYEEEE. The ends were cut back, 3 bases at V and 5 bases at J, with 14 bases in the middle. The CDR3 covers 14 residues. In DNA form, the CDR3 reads TGTGCCAGCAGCTCAGAGCCCGTCGGGTATGGCTACACCTTC. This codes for CASSSEPVGYGYTF.

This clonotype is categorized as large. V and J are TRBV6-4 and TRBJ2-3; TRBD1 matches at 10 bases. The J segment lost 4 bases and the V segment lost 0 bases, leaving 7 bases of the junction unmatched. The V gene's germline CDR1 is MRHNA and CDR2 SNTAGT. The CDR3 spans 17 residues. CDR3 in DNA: TGTGCCAGCAGTGACTCGATACCGGGACAGGGGCCAGATACGCAGTATTTT. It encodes CASSDSIPGQGPDTQYF.

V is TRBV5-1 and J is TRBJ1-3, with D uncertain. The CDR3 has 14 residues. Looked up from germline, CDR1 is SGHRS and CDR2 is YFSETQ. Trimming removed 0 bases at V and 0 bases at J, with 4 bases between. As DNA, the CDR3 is TGCGCCAGCAGCTTGGGCATCTCTGGAAACACCATATATTTT. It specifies CASSLGISGNTIYF.

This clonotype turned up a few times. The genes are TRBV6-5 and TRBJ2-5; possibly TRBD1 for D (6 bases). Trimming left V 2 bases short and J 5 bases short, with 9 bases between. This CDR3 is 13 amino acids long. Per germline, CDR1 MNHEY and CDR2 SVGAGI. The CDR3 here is CASSYQGRETQYF. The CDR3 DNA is TGTGCCAGCAGTTACCAGGGGCGGGAGACCCAGTACTTC.

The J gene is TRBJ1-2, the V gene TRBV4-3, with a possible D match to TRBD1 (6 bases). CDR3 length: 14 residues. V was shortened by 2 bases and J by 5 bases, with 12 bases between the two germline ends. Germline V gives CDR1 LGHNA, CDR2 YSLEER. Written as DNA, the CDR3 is TGCGCCAGCAGCCAACAGGGACATCAATATGGCTACACCTTC. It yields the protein CASSQQGHQYGYTF.